This paragraph reports one T cell receptor beta chain. What it binds is unknown. Germline CDR1 SNHLY, CDR2 FYNNEI. V gave up 5 bases and J gave up 0 bases, with 8 bases separating them. The CDR3 extends over 14 amino acids. The method was immunoSEQ multiplex PCR; TCRdb's version includes in-frame clones alone and lacks a portion of them. Of 100,000 to 150,000 clones listed, approximately 90% are singletons. The data were obtained in a study of T cell responses to AZD1222 COVID-19 vaccine. Whole-study findings and limits: White British people made up most donors, females outnumbered males, and clonal diversity was possibly underestimated.

The sequence derives from an adult in good health. This material consisted of peripheral blood, taken on day 0 of AZD1222 vaccination. This chain connects TRBV2 to TRBJ1-3; no firm D call. This CDR3 reads CASSRVSSGNTIYF. As DNA, the CDR3 is TGTGCCAGCAGTAGGGTTTCCTCTGGAAACACCATATATTTT.